The 30 T cell receptor beta chains given below trace back to one sample, sequenced in a study of IL-17A CD8 T cells in psoriatic arthritis synovium. Profiling relied on immunoSEQ multiplex PCR, and the TCRdb table lists in-frame clones only, not all of them. The data show some 1,900 clones, 69% seen once. The synovial fluid came from psoriatic arthritis joints with active inflammation. Material for sequencing was memory CD8+ T cells from synovial fluid. Subset noted: bulk memory CD8+ T cells (CD45RA-CD27+/- and CD45RA+CD27-). Receptor source: a human donor with psoriatic arthritis.

This rearrangement joins TRBV11-2 to TRBJ1-1; D perhaps matches TRBD1 (5 bases). This CDR3 is built from 13 residues. Germline-derived CDR1 and CDR2 are SGHAT and FQNNGV. The germline V and J ends were trimmed by 5 bases and 11 bases, with 18 bases remaining between them. Here the CDR3 DNA reads TGTGCCAGCAGCGACTGGGGGATAGTAGGGGCTTTCTTT. Translating it yields CASSDWGIVGAFF.

This clone was seen more than once but under ten times. V gene TRBV6-5 combines with J gene TRBJ2-7; D gene ambiguous. Trimming shortened V by 3 bases and J by 1 base, and 16 bases separated the two germline ends. Germline V gene lookup returns CDR1 MNHEY and CDR2 SVGAGI. There are 16 residues in the CDR3. Here the CDR3 reads CASSYNGDLRSYEQYF. CDR3 coding DNA: TGTGCCAGCAGTTATAATGGCGACCTTAGATCCTACGAGCAGTACTTC.

The chain recombines TRBV11-1 with TRBJ2-1; 8 positions agree with TRBD2. The length of the CDR3 is 12 residues. Trimming removed 8 bases from V and 9 bases from J; junction bases left unmatched: 6. Germline-derived CDR1 and CDR2 are SGHAT and FQDESV (reference sequence). This CDR3 is CASGAGGSEQFF. For the CDR3, the DNA is TGTGCCAGCGGGGCGGGGGGCAGTGAGCAGTTCTTC.

The chain links TRBV28 to TRBJ2-1, with D possibly matching TRBD2 (5 bases). Germline V gene lookup returns CDR1 MDHEN and CDR2 SYDVKM. The CDR3 spans 16 residues. V lost 1 base and J lost 1, with 11 bases in between. The CDR3 here is CASSLFDGVSYNEQFF. The CDR3 bases are TGTGCCAGCAGTTTATTCGACGGGGTATCCTACAATGAGCAGTTCTTC.

This clone is judged large (0.1 to 1%). The chain has TRBV30 and TRBJ1-4, with D hard to call. CDR1 is GTSNPN, CDR2 SVGIG, per germline (reference sequence). The V end was cut by 5 bases, the J end by 2 bases, with 9 bases between. The CDR3 has 13 amino acids. The CDR3 protein is CAWGPGTNEKLFF. CDR3 coding DNA: TGTGCCTGGGGGCCTGGGACTAATGAAAAACTGTTTTTT. The variable domain in full, completed from reference TRBV30 and TRBJ1-4, reads SQTIHQWPATLVQPVGSPLSLECTVEGTSNPNLYWYRQAAGRGLQLLFYSVGIGQISSEVPQNLSASRPQDRQFILSSKKLLLSDSGFYLCAWGPGTNEKLFFGSGTQLSVL.

V is TRBV5-1 and J is TRBJ2-2; D may be TRBD2 (6 bases). This CDR3 contains 17 residues. Trimming removed 3 bases at V and 1 base at J, with 16 bases between. Germline V gene sequence: CDR1 SGHRS, CDR2 YFSETQ. The CDR3 loop reads CASSSSATGENTGELFF. The CDR3 nucleotides are TGCGCCAGCAGCTCGTCGGCGACGGGGGAGAACACCGGGGAGCTGTTTTTT.

J is TRBJ2-3 and V is TRBV5-1, with TRBD2 matching over 10 bases. Germline trimming cut 4 bases from V and 2 bases from J; bases unmatched to any gene: 4. The CDR3 sequence is 15 residues long. Per the germline V gene, CDR1 is SGHRS and CDR2 is YFSETQ. The DNA of the CDR3 is TGCGCCAGCAGCCAAGGACTAGCGGACACAGATACGCAGTATTTT. Amino acids: CASSQGLADTDTQYF.

This clone occurred once. CDR3 DNA sequence: TGTGCCAGCAGTTCCACAGGGAGTGAGCCCCAGCATTTT. This translates into CASSSTGSEPQHF. The rearrangement links TRBV6-6 to TRBJ1-5, with a tentative D call TRBD1 (6 bases). The CDR3 extends over 13 amino acids. Germline V gene sequence: CDR1 MNHNY, CDR2 SVGAGI (reference sequence). V lost 4 bases, J lost 8 bases, and 12 bases lay in between.

The J gene is TRBJ1-2, the V gene TRBV15; TRBD1 matches at 10 bases. The CDR3 covers 15 residues. Germline V gene data show CDR1 as LNHNV and CDR2 as YYDKDF (reference sequence). V shed 5 bases and J 4 bases; nucleotides not matched to a gene: 7. CDR3 in amino acids: CATSEWGQGIYGYTF. In DNA, the CDR3 is TGTGCCACCAGCGAGTGGGGACAGGGGATCTATGGCTACACCTTC.

The chain is built from TRBV15 and TRBJ1-3; D unresolved. The CDR3 contains 13 residues. Between the trimmed V and J ends, which lost 8 bases and 7 bases, there was a span of 15 bases. Germline CDR1 LNHNV, CDR2 YYDKDF (reference sequence). The CDR3 protein is CATSQTGWNTIYF. The CDR3 coding sequence is TGTGCCACCTCCCAAACCGGATGGAACACCATATATTTT.

The chain employs TRBV11-1 and TRBJ2-5, with unresolved D. Trimming removed 4 bases at V and 0 bases at J, with 12 bases between. This CDR3 contains 15 residues. Germline-derived CDR1 and CDR2 are SGHAT and FQDESV (reference sequence). The CDR3 region has the DNA TGTGCCAGCAGCTCGGAAGACTGGTACCAAGAGACCCAGTACTTC. It yields the protein CASSSEDWYQETQYF.

Points on this clone: An end of the junction does not agree with germline; a read error may underlie this. J is TRBJ2-2 and V is TRBV6-5; 8 nucleotides match TRBD1. The CDR3 contains 15 residues. The germline V gene encodes CDR1 MNHEY and CDR2 SVGAGI. As DNA, the CDR3 is TGTGCCAGCAGTTGGACAGGGTTCGGCACCGGGGAGCTGCTTTTT. This translates into CASSWTGFGTGELLF.

There are a few counts of this clone. This chain joins TRBV5-1 and TRBJ2-5; 7 bases align to TRBD2. The CDR3 runs 14 residues. CDR1 is SGHRS, CDR2 YFSETQ, per germline. The V segment lost 1 base and the J segment 3 bases; nucleotides outside the gene matches: 3. As DNA, the CDR3 is TGCGCCAGCAGCTTGATCGGGGGGAAAGAGACCCAGTACTTC. Its translation is CASSLIGGKETQYF.

V and J are TRBV7-8 and TRBJ1-5; D gene uncertain. Trimming cost V 6 bases and J 3 bases, with 12 bases left between them. In germline, CDR1 is SGHVS, CDR2 FQNEAQ. The CDR3 runs to 14 residues. The CDR3 is CASSSFGPNQPQHF. The CDR3 bases are TGTGCCAGCAGTTCGTTCGGCCCCAATCAGCCCCAGCATTTT.

V gene TRBV7-8 combines with J gene TRBJ1-4, with D perhaps matching TRBD1 (5 bases). V dropped 3 bases and J dropped 10 bases, with 18 bases sitting between them. This CDR3 contains 15 residues. Looked up from germline, CDR1 is SGHVS and CDR2 is FQNEAQ. The CDR3 here is CASSFFGGASGKLFF. CDR3 bases: TGTGCCAGCAGCTTTTTCGGCGGGGCTAGCGGAAAACTGTTTTTT.

This chain connects TRBV13 to TRBJ2-1; 7 bases are shared with TRBD2. The V segment lost 1 base and the J segment 3 bases; nucleotides outside the gene matches: 3. The CDR3 is 15 residues long. Germline values: CDR1 PRHDT, CDR2 FYEKMQ (reference sequence). CDR3 protein: CASSLDGTIYNEQFF. The CDR3 nucleotides read TGTGCCAGCAGCTTAGACGGGACTATCTACAATGAGCAGTTCTTC.

The V call is TRBV6-6, the J call TRBJ1-1, with D perhaps TRBD1 (5 bases). Trimming stripped 2 bases from V and 0 bases from J, with 13 bases between. Germline V gene sequence: CDR1 MNHNY, CDR2 SVGAGI (reference sequence). The CDR3 loop spans 16 amino acids. The CDR3 protein is CASSYPQTEMNTEAFF. The CDR3 DNA reads TGTGCCAGCAGTTACCCCCAGACAGAGATGAACACTGAAGCTTTCTTT.

The genes are TRBV27 and TRBJ1-6; D is perhaps TRBD1 (6 bases). Germline V CDR1 and CDR2: MNHEY, SMNVEV (reference sequence). Trimming took 2 bases from V and 7 from J, leaving 9 bases between them. The CDR3 spans 14 residues. The CDR3, as DNA: TGTGCCAGCAGTTTAGGGGGCTGGAATTCACCCCTCCACTTT. Amino acid sequence: CASSLGGWNSPLHF.

J is TRBJ2-7 and V is TRBV28, with a weak D call TRBD1 (6 bases). This CDR3 comprises 14 residues. The germline V gene encodes CDR1 MDHEN and CDR2 SYDVKM. V was shortened by 2 bases and J by 5 bases, with 13 bases between the two germline ends. DNA for the CDR3: TGTGCCAGCAGTTTAAGGGGGAGCTTCCACGAGCAGTACTTC. Its translation is CASSLRGSFHEQYF. Supplemented by reference TRBV28 and TRBJ2-7, the full variable domain reads DVKVTQSSRYLVKRTGEKVFLECVQDMDHENMFWYRQDPGLGLRLIYFSYDVKMKEKGDIPEGYSVSREKKERFSLILESASTNQTSMYLCASSLRGSFHEQYFGPGTRLTVT.

The V and J genes are TRBV13 and TRBJ2-1; perhaps TRBD1 as D (5 bases). Germline CDR1 reads PRHDT; CDR2 reads FYEKMQ (reference sequence). V was clipped by 5 bases and J by 0 bases, with 11 bases between them. The CDR3 length is 15 residues. The CDR3 spells CASSPRARSYNEQFF. CDR3 in DNA: TGTGCCAGCAGCCCCAGGGCGCGCTCCTACAATGAGCAGTTCTTC.

V gene TRBV6-1 combines with J gene TRBJ2-7; 8 positions match TRBD2. Germline lookup yields CDR1 MNHNS and CDR2 SASEGT. The CDR3 sequence is 14 residues long. V shed 1 base, J shed 4 bases, and the junction held 3 bases outside the gene matches. CDR3 bases: TGTGCCAGCAGTGAAGGGCTAGCGGGTTACGAGCAGTACTTC. Its protein is CASSEGLAGYEQYF.

This chain uses TRBV10-1 with TRBJ2-3; D might be TRBD2 (6 bases). Germline V CDR1 and CDR2: WNHNN, SYGVQD (reference sequence). This CDR3 contains 18 residues. V shed 4 bases and J shed 2 bases, with 22 bases lying between them. The CDR3 sequence: CASSAPDDRRGNTDTQYF. The CDR3 nucleotides are TGCGCCAGCAGTGCACCCGACGATCGGAGGGGTAACACAGATACGCAGTATTTT.

The chain joins TRBV7-9 to TRBJ2-1; 8 nucleotides line up with TRBD1. Losses at the gene ends were 5 bases for V and 5 bases for J; bases not matched to a gene: 5. CDR3 length: 14 amino acids. The germline V gene has CDR1 SEHNR and CDR2 FQNEAQ (reference sequence). The CDR3 protein is CASSPGDRHNEQFF. The CDR3 nucleotides are TGTGCCAGCAGCCCCGGGGACAGGCACAATGAGCAGTTCTTC.

This clone occurred once. This chain links TRBV30 with TRBJ2-1, with D unclear. The CDR3 runs to 11 residues. Trimming left V 1 base short and J 6 bases short, with 4 bases between. Germline assignment: CDR1 GTSNPN and CDR2 SVGIG (reference sequence). The CDR3 reads CAWSEGNEQFF. CDR3 bases: TGTGCCTGGAGTGAGGGCAATGAGCAGTTCTTC.

V is TRBV6-4 and J is TRBJ2-1; TRBD1 matches at 8 bases. CDR1 and CDR2 from the germline V gene are MRHNA and SNTAGT. V trimming: 6 bases; J trimming: 4 bases; junction bases outside the gene matches: 8. The CDR3 runs 15 residues. The DNA of the CDR3 is TGTGCCAGCAGCGTACAGGGGGAAAATTACAATGAGCAGTTCTTC. Its protein product is CASSVQGENYNEQFF.

This chain links TRBV7-2 with TRBJ1-2; 8 bases match TRBD1. This CDR3 comprises 13 residues. The V gene's germline CDR1 is SGHTA and CDR2 FQGNSA. The junction had 1 base not matched to a gene; V was cut back by 1 base and J by 6 bases. The CDR3 DNA reads as TGTGCCAGCAGCTTAGGGACAGGGCATGGCTACACCTTC. It encodes CASSLGTGHGYTF.

V gene TRBV7-6 combines with J gene TRBJ1-3; D is unclear. The CDR3 is 16 residues long. The ends were cut back, 5 bases at V and 0 bases at J, with 14 bases in the middle. Germline loops: CDR1 SGHVS, CDR2 FNYEAQ. The CDR3 bases are TGTGCCAGCAGCCTCGACCCACAGTTCTCTGGAAACACCATATATTTT. Amino acids: CASSLDPQFSGNTIYF.

The chain uses TRBV19 and TRBJ1-3; no clear D gene. Trimming removed 8 bases from V and 0 bases from J, with 8 bases in between. The CDR3 extends over 13 amino acids. The germline V gene has CDR1 LNHDA and CDR2 SQIVND (reference sequence). The chain's CDR3 is CASAHLSGNTIYF. CDR3 nucleotide sequence: TGTGCCAGTGCCCATCTCTCTGGAAACACCATATATTTT.

The CDR3 nucleotides are TGCGCCAGCAGCTGGGTCTCACCTAACTATGGCTACACCTTC. Protein: CASSWVSPNYGYTF. V and J are TRBV5-1 and TRBJ1-2; D remains unclear. V was trimmed by 3 bases and J by 0 bases, leaving 9 bases between them. Germline lookup yields CDR1 SGHRS and CDR2 YFSETQ. The CDR3 consists of 14 residues.

This clone has just a few counts. V usage is TRBV5-6 and J usage is TRBJ1-5; no clear D gene. V lost 0 bases, J lost 0 bases, and 13 bases lay in between. Germline CDR1 SGHDT, CDR2 YYEEEE. The CDR3 consists of 17 residues. CDR3 DNA: TGTGCCAGCAGCTTGGGGGGTTTTTTGGGTAGCAATCAGCCCCAGCATTTT. Amino acid sequence: CASSLGGFLGSNQPQHF.